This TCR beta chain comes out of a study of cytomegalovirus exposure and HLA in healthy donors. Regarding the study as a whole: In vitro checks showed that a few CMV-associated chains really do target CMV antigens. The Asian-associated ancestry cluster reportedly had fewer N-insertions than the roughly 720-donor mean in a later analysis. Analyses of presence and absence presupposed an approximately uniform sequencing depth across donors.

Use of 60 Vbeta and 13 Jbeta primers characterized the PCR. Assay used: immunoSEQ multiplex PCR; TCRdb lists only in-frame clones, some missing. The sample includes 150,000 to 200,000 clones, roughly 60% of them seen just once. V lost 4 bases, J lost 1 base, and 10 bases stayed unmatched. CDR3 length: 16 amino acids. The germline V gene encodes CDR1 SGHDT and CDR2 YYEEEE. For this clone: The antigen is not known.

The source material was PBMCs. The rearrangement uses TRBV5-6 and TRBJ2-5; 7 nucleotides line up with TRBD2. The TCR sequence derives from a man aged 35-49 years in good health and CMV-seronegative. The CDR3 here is CASSPNLAAIQETQYF. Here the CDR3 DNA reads TGTGCCAGCAGCCCGAACCTAGCGGCGATCCAAGAGACCCAGTACTTC.